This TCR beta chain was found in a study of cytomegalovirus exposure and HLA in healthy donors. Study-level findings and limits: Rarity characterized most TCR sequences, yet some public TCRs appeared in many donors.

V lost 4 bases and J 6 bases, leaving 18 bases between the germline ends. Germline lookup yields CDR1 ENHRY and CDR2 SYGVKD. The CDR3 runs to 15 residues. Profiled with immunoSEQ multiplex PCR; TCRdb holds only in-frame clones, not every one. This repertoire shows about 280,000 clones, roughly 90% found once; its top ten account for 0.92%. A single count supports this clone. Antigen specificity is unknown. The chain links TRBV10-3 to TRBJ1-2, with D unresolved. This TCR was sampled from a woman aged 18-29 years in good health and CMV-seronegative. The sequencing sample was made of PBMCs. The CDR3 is CAISAGTTIKNGYTF. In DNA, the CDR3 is TGTGCCATCAGTGCCGGAACGACAATTAAGAATGGCTACACCTTC.